A selection of T cell receptor beta chains follows, all from one sample in a study of CD8 T cell repertoires and HIV-1 epitope variants. The method was immunoSEQ multiplex PCR; TCRdb's version includes in-frame clones alone and lacks a portion of them. The sample contains under 100,000 clones, 60% to 80% of which appear only once. Sequencing input: uncultured baseline CD8+ T cells from peripheral blood mononuclear cells (PBMCs). Receptors were obtained from a male donor with HIV. Each CDR3 is given with its conserved first and last residue. The D gene is left open where the match is weak. A row's size may be missing; if present it is once, few, many or a size class.

V	size	J	D	DNA	CDR3
TRBV5-4	NA	TRBJ1-2	NA	TGTGCCAGCAGCTTGCCCCTTGGAGGGCAAAACTATGGCTACACCTTC	CASSLPLGGQNYGYTF
TRBV7-2	few	TRBJ1-5	NA	TGTGCCAGCAGCTTAGTAGCAGGACCCTCTCCTCAGCCCCAGCATTTT	CASSLVAGPSPQPQHF
TRBV20-1	NA	TRBJ2-7	NA	TGCAGTGCTAGAGAGGTACCAACCAATTACTTC	CSAREVPTNYF
TRBV11-3	NA	TRBJ1-5	NA	TGTGCCAGCAATGGGGGGGGGCAGCCCCAGCATTTT	CASNGGGQPQHF
TRBV5-1	once	TRBJ2-7	NA	TGCGCCAGCAGGGGAGGTGAAGCCTACGAGCAGTACTTC	CASRGGEAYEQYF
TRBV6-1	few	TRBJ2-5	TRBD2	TGTGCCACCTCGAGGATCGCGGGAGGGGAAGAGACCCAGTACTTC	CATSRIAGGEETQYF
TRBV7-9	few	TRBJ2-1	TRBD2	TGTGCCAGCAGCTTAACGACTAGCGGGGGTTCCTACAATGAGCAGTTCTTC	CASSLTTSGGSYNEQFF
TRBV7-2	NA	TRBJ1-4	NA	TGTGCCAGCAGCTTAGCAAGGCAGTCCCAGGGAAAACTGTTTTTT	CASSLARQSQGKLFF
TRBV19	NA	TRBJ1-1	NA	TGTGCCAGTAGTACTATAGGGCTTGAAGCTTTCTTT	CASSTIGLEAFF
TRBV4-3	few	TRBJ1-5	NA	TGCGCCAGCAGCCAAGATCTGGGGGGGGCGGGTCAGCCCCAGCATTTT	CASSQDLGGAGQPQHF
TRBV5-1	NA	TRBJ2-3	TRBD1	TGCGCCAGCAGCGCAGGGGGCAGTGGGGATACGCAGTATTTT	CASSAGGSGDTQYF
TRBV6-6	NA	TRBJ1-2	TRBD1	TGTGCCAGCAGTTTACAGGGGGACGGTGGCTACACCTTC	CASSLQGDGGYTF
TRBV19	NA	TRBJ2-5	NA	TGTGCCAGTAGTATGGGGGGCCAAGAGACCCAGTACTTC	CASSMGGQETQYF